A single sample gave rise to the 11 T cell receptor beta chains below, sequenced in a study of cytomegalovirus exposure and HLA in healthy donors. 13 Jbeta primers and 60 Vbeta primers were used for the PCR. Sequencing used immunoSEQ multiplex PCR; TCRdb keeps in-frame clones, though not all of them. The sample lists almost 85,000 clones, more than 70% occurring once. The specimen was PBMCs. These receptors originate from a male donor in good health and CMV-seropositive.

The gene calls are TRBV5-1 and TRBJ2-7, with 8 bases identical to TRBD2. Germline CDR1 SGHRS, CDR2 YFSETQ. With 0 bases clipped from V and 2 bases from J, the junction kept 4 bases outside the gene matches. The CDR3 is 15 residues long. The CDR3 bases are TGCGCCAGCAGCTTGGGCGGGAGGAACACCTACGAGCAGTACTTC. Protein product: CASSLGGRNTYEQYF.

The V call is TRBV10-3, the J call TRBJ1-3; D call uncertain. Looked up from germline, CDR1 is ENHRY and CDR2 is SYGVKD. The CDR3 is made up of 13 amino acids. V shed 7 bases and J shed 0 bases, with 7 bases lying between them. CDR3 amino acids: CAITHTSGNTIYF. The CDR3 DNA is TGTGCCATCACGCACACCTCTGGAAACACCATATATTTT.

This clone has just a few counts. The chain recombines TRBV5-6 with TRBJ2-1, with TRBD2 as a possible D gene (6 bases). The V gene lost 0 bases and the J gene lost 7 bases, with 11 bases spanning the gap. This CDR3 comprises 14 residues. CDR1 and CDR2 (germline): SGHDT, YYEEEE. CDR3 DNA sequence: TGTGCCAGCAGCTTGGTGGCTAGCGAGAATGAGCAGTTCTTC. Translating it yields CASSLVASENEQFF.

The rearrangement uses TRBV9 and TRBJ2-3; TRBD2 matches 10 bases. The trim removed 0 bases at V and 1 base at J, leaving 5 bases unmatched. The CDR3 loop spans 17 amino acids. Germline CDR1 reads SGDLS; CDR2 reads YYNGEE. This chain's CDR3 is CASSVVASGRGTDTQYF. DNA of the CDR3: TGTGCCAGCAGCGTAGTGGCTAGCGGGAGAGGCACAGATACGCAGTATTTT.

This chain connects TRBV6-6 to TRBJ2-2; 7 nucleotides align to TRBD1. The V gene end was trimmed by 6 bases and the J gene end by 4 bases; junction bases not matched to a gene: 8. The germline V gene has CDR1 MNHNY and CDR2 SVGAGI (reference sequence). CDR3 size: 15 residues. CDR3 residues: CASRKGSGGTGELFF. The CDR3 nucleotides are TGTGCCAGCAGGAAGGGGTCAGGGGGCACCGGGGAGCTGTTTTTT.

This chain links TRBV29-1 with TRBJ2-1; TRBD2 aligns across 9 bases. V lost 6 bases and J lost 0; bases outside the gene matches: 6. Germline CDR1 and CDR2: SQVTM and ANQGSEA. This CDR3 contains 15 residues. The DNA of the CDR3 is TGCAGCGTGTCTCGCGGGAGGGACTCCTACAATGAGCAGTTCTTC. It is translated as CSVSRGRDSYNEQFF.

This sequence joins TRBV6-5 and TRBJ2-1; 8 bases are shared with TRBD1. The V and J ends lost 4 bases and 6 bases, in that order; junction bases with no gene match: 5. Germline-derived CDR1 and CDR2 are MNHEY and SVGAGI. The CDR3 runs 14 residues. The CDR3 DNA reads as TGTGCCAGCAGTTTGGACAGGGTTCGCAATGAGCAGTTCTTC. This translates into CASSLDRVRNEQFF.

The chain carries TRBV27 and TRBJ1-2, with D hard to call. Germline CDR1 reads MNHEY; CDR2 reads SMNVEV (reference sequence). The CDR3 loop spans 13 amino acids. Between the trimmed V and J ends, which lost 2 bases and 3 bases, there was a span of 7 bases. CDR3 nucleotides: TGTGCCAGCAGTTTACAACAGCACTATGGCTACACCTTC. Protein: CASSLQQHYGYTF.

The chain uses TRBV9 and TRBJ2-1, with TRBD2 identical over 11 bases. The CDR3 extends over 17 amino acids. From germline, CDR1 is SGDLS and CDR2 YYNGEE. Trimming at V came to 4 bases and at J to 1 base, leaving 7 bases not matched to a gene. The CDR3 loop reads CASSLRTSGFSYNEQFF. The CDR3 DNA sequence: TGTGCCAGCAGCTTACGGACTAGCGGGTTTTCCTACAATGAGCAGTTCTTC.

The genes are TRBV27 and TRBJ2-7; D gene unclear. The germline CDR1 and CDR2 sequences are MNHEY and SMNVEV (reference sequence). This CDR3 has 15 residues. V gave up 4 bases and J gave up 3 bases, with 16 bases separating them. CDR3 loop: CASSSYMGVYYEQYF. The CDR3 nucleotides read TGTGCCAGCAGTTCCTACATGGGCGTATACTACGAGCAGTACTTC.

This CDR3 is CASRTGLVSGTDTQYF. The CDR3 DNA follows: TGTGCCAGCAGGACCGGACTAGTGTCTGGCACAGATACGCAGTATTTT. This sequence joins TRBV6-6 and TRBJ2-3; the match to TRBD2 covers 7 bases. Germline trimming cut 6 bases from V and 1 base from J; bases unmatched to any gene: 10. The length of the CDR3 is 16 residues. Germline CDR1 and CDR2: MNHNY and SVGAGI (reference sequence).